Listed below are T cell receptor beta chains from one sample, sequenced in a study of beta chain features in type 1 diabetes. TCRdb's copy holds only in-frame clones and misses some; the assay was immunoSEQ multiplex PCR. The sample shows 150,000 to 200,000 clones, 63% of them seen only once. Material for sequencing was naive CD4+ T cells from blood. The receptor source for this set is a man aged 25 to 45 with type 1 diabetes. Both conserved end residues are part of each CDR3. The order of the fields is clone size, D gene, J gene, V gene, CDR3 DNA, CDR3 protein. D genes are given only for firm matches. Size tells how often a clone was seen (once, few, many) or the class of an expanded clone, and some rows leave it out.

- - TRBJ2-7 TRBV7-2 TGTGCCAGCAGCGCTAGGACAGCGATATACGAGCAGTACTTC CASSARTAIYEQYF
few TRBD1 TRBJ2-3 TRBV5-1 TGCGCCAGCAGCAGCGGACAGGGCACAGATACGCAGTATTTT CASSSGQGTDTQYF
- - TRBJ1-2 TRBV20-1 TGCAGTGCCCCGCGAACCTACGGCTACACCTTC CSAPRTYGYTF
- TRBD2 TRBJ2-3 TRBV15 TGTGCCACCAGCAGAGACCTAGCGGGGGGTGAAGATACGCAGTATTTT CATSRDLAGGEDTQYF
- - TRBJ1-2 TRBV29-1 TGCAGCGTTGAGATGGGGTTTAGTGGCTACACCTTC CSVEMGFSGYTF
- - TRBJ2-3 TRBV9 TGTGCCAGCAGCGTTAGCTCTAGCACAGATACGCAGTATTTT CASSVSSSTDTQYF
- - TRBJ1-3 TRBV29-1 TGCAGCGTTCTACAGAGCTCTGGAAACACCATATATTTT CSVLQSSGNTIYF
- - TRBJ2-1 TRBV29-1 TGCAGCGGGGGACCACGCAATGAGCAGTTCTTC CSGGPRNEQFF
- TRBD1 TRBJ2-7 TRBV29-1 TGCAGCGTTGCCCAATTATGGGACAGGGGGTACGAGCAGTACTTC CSVAQLWDRGYEQYF
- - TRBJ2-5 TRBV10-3 TGTGCCATCAGTGAGTCGGGGGGCACGGAGACCCAGTACTTC CAISESGGTETQYF
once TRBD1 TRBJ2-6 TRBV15 TGTGCCACCAGCCTAAATCGACAGGGTGGAGGGGCCAACGTCCTGACTTTC CATSLNRQGGGANVLTF
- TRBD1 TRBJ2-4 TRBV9 TGTGCCAGCAGCTTGGGACAGGGACTAGCCAAAAACATTCAGTACTTC CASSLGQGLAKNIQYF
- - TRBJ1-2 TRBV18 TGTGCCAGCTCACCTTCCCCGACGAACAACTATGGCTACACCTTC CASSPSPTNNYGYTF
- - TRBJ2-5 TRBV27 TGTGCCAGCAGAGGTCGGGCGGGGTGGGAGACCCAGTACTTC CASRGRAGWETQYF
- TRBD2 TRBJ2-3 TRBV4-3 TGCGCCAGCAGCCAAGATTCCGGTGGGCTAGCGGGCTCCCGTCAGTATTTT CASSQDSGGLAGSRQYF
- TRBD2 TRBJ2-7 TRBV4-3 TGCGCCAGCAGCCAAGAGATGGGGGGGAATGTGAAGCAGTACTTC CASSQEMGGNVKQYF
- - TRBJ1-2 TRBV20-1 TGCAGTGCCCAATCCAATGGCTACACCTTC CSAQSNGYTF
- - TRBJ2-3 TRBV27 TGTGCCAGCAGTTCGCCCCTCCGTACTAGCACAGATACGCAGTATTTT CASSSPLRTSTDTQYF
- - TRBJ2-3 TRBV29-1 TGCAGCGTCGCCACAATTGACTTCACAGATACGCAGTATTTT CSVATIDFTDTQYF
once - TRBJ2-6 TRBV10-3 TGTGCCATCAGTGAAAATGTCTCTGGGGCCAACGTCCTGACTTTC CAISENVSGANVLTF
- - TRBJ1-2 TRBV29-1 TGCAGCGTTGAATATGTGGCAGGGAATGGCTACACCTTC CSVEYVAGNGYTF
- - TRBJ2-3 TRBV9 TGTGCCAGCAGCGTAGGCTTAGACAGGCGAAACACAGATACGCAGTATTTT CASSVGLDRRNTDTQYF
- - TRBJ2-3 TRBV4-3 TGCGCCAGCAGCCAACTCGGGAGTACAGATACGCAGTATTTT CASSQLGSTDTQYF
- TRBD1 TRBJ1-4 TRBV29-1 TGCAGCGTCGGAACCGGGACAGGGGGCGGAAAACTGTTTTTT CSVGTGTGGGKLFF
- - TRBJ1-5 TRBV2 TGTGCCAGCAGCGAAGTTTATCAGCCCCAGCATTTT CASSEVYQPQHF
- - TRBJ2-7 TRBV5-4 TGTGCCAGCAGTTCCTCATACGAGCAGTACTTC CASSSSYEQYF
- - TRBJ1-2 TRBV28 TGTGCCAGCAGTCCGACCCGGGTATATGGCTACACCTTC CASSPTRVYGYTF
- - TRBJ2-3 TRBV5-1 TGCGCCAGCAGCTTGGTAGTCACAGATACGCAGTATTTT CASSLVVTDTQYF
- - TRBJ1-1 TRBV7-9 TGTGCCAGCAGCTTAGCTTTTGAAGCTTTCTTT CASSLAFEAFF
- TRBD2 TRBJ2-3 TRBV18 TGTGCCAGCTCATCAGGGACTAGCGGGGGTGCAGATACGCAGTATTTT CASSSGTSGGADTQYF
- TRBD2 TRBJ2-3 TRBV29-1 TGCAGCGTTGAAGGCCATCCGGGACTAGCTTTGACAGATACGCAGTATTTT CSVEGHPGLALTDTQYF
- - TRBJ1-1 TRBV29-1 TGCAGCGTTGCGGTCAGGGGCCTCACTGAAGCTTTCTTT CSVAVRGLTEAFF
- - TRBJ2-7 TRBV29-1 TGCAGCGTTGAAGCACGTAGGGGCGAGCAGTACTTC CSVEARRGEQYF